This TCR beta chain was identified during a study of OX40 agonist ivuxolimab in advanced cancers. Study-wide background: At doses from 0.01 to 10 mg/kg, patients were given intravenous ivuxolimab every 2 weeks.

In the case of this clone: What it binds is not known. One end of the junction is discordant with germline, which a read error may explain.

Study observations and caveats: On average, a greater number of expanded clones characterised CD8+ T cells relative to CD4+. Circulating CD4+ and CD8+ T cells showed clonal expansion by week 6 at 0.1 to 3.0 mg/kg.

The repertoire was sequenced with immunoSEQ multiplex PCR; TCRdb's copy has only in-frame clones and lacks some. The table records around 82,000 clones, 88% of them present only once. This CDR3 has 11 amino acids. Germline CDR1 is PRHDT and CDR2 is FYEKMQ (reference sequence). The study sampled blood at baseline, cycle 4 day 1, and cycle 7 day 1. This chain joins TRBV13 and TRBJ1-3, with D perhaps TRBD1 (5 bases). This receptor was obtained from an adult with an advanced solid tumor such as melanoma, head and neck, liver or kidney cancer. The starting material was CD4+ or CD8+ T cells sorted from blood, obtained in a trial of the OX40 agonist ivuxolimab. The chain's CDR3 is CASSPAGTLFF. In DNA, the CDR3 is TGTGCCAGCAGCCCTGCCGGGACCCTTTTTTTT.